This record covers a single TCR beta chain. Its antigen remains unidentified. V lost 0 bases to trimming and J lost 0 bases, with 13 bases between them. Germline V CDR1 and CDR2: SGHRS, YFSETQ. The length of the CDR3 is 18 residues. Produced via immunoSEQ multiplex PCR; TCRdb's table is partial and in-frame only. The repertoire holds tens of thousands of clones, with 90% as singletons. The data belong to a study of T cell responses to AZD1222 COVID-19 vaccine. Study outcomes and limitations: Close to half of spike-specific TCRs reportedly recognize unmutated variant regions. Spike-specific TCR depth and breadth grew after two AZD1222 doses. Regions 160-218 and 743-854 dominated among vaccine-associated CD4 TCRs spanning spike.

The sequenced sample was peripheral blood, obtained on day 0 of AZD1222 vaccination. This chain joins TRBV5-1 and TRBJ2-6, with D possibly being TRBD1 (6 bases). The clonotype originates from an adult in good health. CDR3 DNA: TGCGCCAGCAGCTTGGCCGGACAGAGTGGCTCTGGGGCCAACGTCCTGACTTTC. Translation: CASSLAGQSGSGANVLTF.